A single sample gave rise to the 2 T cell receptor beta chains below, sequenced in a study of technical replicates of blood from a few donors (dated by TCRdb to the late 2010s). The library was built by means of the immunoSEQ multiplex PCR assay. The table was pulled from immuneACCESS by TCRdb, which kept in-frame rearrangements only. Such tables lose some clones; where checked, under half of the loss comes from unresolved V genes, and the rest has no known cause. The sample table contains about 83,000 clones; only one count was recorded for 92% of them. In total, the top ten clones hold about 0.26% of the sample. The material sequenced was T cells isolated from PBMCs. The receptors shown here come from a human donor in good health.

The rearrangement links TRBV5-4 to TRBJ1-6, with D possibly being TRBD1 (5 bases). Germline V gives CDR1 SGHNT, CDR2 YYREEE (reference sequence). The CDR3 runs to 15 residues. V lost 0 bases and J lost 5, with 9 bases in between. CDR3 sequence (DNA): TGTGCCAGCAGCTTGGGGGGGAGGCATAATTCACCCCTCCACTTT. Amino acids: CASSLGGRHNSPLHF.

The chain carries TRBV9 and TRBJ1-4; D is perhaps TRBD1 (6 bases). Germline CDR1 SGDLS, CDR2 YYNGEE. V was pared by 1 base and J by 0 bases, with 10 bases between. The CDR3 has 16 amino acids. The CDR3 loop reads CASSVRQGSTNEKLFF. For the CDR3, the DNA is TGTGCCAGCAGCGTAAGGCAGGGGTCAACTAATGAAAAACTGTTTTTT. The variable domain in full, with the rest retrieved from reference TRBV9 and TRBJ1-4, is DSGVTQTPKHLITATGQRVTLRCSPRSGDLSVYWYQQSLDQGLQFLIQYYNGEERAKGNILERFSAQQFPDLHSELNLSSLELGDSALYFCASSVRQGSTNEKLFFGSGTQLSVL.